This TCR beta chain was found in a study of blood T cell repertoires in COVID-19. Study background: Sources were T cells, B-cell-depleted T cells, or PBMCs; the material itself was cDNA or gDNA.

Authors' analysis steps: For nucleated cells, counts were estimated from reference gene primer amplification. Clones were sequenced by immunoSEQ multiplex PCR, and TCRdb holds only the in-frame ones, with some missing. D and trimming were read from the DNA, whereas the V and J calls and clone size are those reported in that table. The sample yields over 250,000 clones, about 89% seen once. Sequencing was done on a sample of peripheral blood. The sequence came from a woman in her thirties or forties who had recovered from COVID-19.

The CDR3 spells CASRLTGVPYGYTF. The CDR3 DNA sequence: TGTGCCAGCAGGCTAACAGGGGTGCCCTATGGCTACACCTTC. The chain is built from TRBV27 and TRBJ1-2; 7 bases fit TRBD1. J was trimmed by 4 bases and V by 6 bases; bases with no gene match: 8. CDR1 and CDR2 from the germline V gene are MNHEY and SMNVEV (reference sequence). This CDR3 region has 14 residues.